This TCR beta chain stems from a study of cytomegalovirus exposure and HLA in healthy donors. Both 60 Vbeta primers and 13 Jbeta primers went into the PCR. Assay used: immunoSEQ multiplex PCR; TCRdb lists only in-frame clones, some missing. The repertoire includes around 260,000 clones, approximately 80% of them detected once, and approximately 0.3% sits in the top ten. The CDR3 sequence is 16 residues long. V shed 1 base and J 4 bases; nucleotides not matched to a gene: 7. Germline V CDR1 and CDR2: SGHKS, YYEKEE (reference sequence). The sample consisted of PBMCs. The chain employs TRBV5-5 and TRBJ2-3, with TRBD2 matching over 9 bases. The receptor was derived from a girl aged 2 to 10 in good health and CMV-seronegative. In DNA form, the CDR3 reads TGTGCCAGCAGCTTGAAGGCTAGCGGGATCTCAGATACGCAGTATTTT. Translated: CASSLKASGISDTQYF. Full variable domain (rest looked up from reference TRBV5-5 and TRBJ2-3): DAGVTQSPTHLIKTRGQQVTLRCSPISGHKSVSWYQQVLGQGPQFIFQYYEKEERGRGNFPDRFSARQFPNYSSELNVNALLLGDSALYLCASSLKASGISDTQYFGPGTRLTVL.